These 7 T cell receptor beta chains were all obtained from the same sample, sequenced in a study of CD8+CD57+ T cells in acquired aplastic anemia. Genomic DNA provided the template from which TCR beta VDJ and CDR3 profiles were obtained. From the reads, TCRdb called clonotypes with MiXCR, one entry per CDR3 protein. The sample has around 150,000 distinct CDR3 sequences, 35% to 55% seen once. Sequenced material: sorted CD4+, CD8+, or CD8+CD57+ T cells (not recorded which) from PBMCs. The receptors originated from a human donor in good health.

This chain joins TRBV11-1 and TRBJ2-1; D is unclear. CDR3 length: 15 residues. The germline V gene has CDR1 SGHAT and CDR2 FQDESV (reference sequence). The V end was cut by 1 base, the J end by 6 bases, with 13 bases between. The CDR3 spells CASSLGLASVNEQFF. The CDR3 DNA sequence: TGTGCCAGCAGCTTAGGATTAGCCAGCGTCAATGAGCAGTTCTTC. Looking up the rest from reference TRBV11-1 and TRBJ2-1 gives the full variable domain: EAEVAQSPRYKITEKSQAVAFWCDPISGHATLYWYRQILGQGPELLVQFQDESVVDDSQLPKDRFSAERLKGVDSTLKIQPAELGDSAMYLCASSLGLASVNEQFFGPGTRLTVL.

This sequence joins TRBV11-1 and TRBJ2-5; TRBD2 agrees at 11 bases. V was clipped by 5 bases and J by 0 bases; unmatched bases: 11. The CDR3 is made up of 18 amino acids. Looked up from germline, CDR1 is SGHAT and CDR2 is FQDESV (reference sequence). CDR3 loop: CASSPRVLAGGHQETQYF. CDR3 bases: TGTGCCAGCAGCCCCCGAGTGCTAGCGGGGGGCCACCAAGAGACCCAGTACTTC.

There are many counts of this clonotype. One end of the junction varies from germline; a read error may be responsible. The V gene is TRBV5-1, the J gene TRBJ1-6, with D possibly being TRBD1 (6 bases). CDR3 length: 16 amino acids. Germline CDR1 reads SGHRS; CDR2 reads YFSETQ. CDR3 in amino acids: CASSLLQGSNNSPLHF. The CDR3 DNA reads TGCGCCAGCAGCCTCCTACAGGGCTCCAATAATTCACCCCTCCACTTT.

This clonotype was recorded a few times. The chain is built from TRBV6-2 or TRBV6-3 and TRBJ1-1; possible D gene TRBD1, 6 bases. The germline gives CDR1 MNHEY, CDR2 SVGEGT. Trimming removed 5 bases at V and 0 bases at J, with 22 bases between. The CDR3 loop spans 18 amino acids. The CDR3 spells CASSNPLDRHLMNTEAFF. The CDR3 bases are TGTGCCAGCAGTAACCCCTTAGACAGGCACCTTATGAACACTGAAGCTTTCTTT.

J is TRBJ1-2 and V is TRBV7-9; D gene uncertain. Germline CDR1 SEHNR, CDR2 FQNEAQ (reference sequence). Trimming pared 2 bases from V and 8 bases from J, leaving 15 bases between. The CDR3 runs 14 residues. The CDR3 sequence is CASSLSPLGKGYTF. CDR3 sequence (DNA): TGTGCCAGCAGCTTATCTCCTCTAGGGAAAGGCTACACCTTC.

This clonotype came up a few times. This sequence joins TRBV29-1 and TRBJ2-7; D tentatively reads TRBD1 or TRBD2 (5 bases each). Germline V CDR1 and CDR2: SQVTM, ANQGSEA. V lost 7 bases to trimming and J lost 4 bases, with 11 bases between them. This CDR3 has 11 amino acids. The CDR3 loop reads CSGGSEYEQYF. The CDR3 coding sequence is TGCAGCGGGGGGTCGGAGTACGAGCAGTACTTC.

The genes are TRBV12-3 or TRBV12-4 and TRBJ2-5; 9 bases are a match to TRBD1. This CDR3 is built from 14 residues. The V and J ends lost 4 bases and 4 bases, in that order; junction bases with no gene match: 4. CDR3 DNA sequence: TGTGCCAGCAGTTACCTGGACAGGGGAGAGACCCAGTACTTC. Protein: CASSYLDRGETQYF.